Shown below are 5 T cell receptor beta chains from a single sample sequenced in a study of control samples from healthy donors and cancer patients. The assay was immunoSEQ multiplex PCR, and TCRdb's table has in-frame clones only and misses some. The sample includes 90,000 or so clones, roughly nine tenths of them seen just once. The sample taken for sequencing was blood. The source is a woman between 55 and 75 years old in good health.

The V gene is TRBV5-1, the J gene TRBJ2-5; 12 positions match TRBD1. This CDR3 spans 15 amino acids. The germline gives CDR1 SGHRS, CDR2 YFSETQ. V trimming: 4 bases; J trimming: 6 bases; junction bases outside the gene matches: 7. CDR3: CASSRGQGALKTQYF. The CDR3, as DNA: TGCGCCAGCAGCCGGGGACAGGGGGCGTTGAAGACCCAGTACTTC.

The rearrangement uses TRBV24-1 and TRBJ1-6, with 7 bases lining up with TRBD1. The CDR3 is 14 residues long. V was pared by 4 bases and J by 6 bases, with 2 bases of the junction left unmatched. Germline CDR1 KGHDR, CDR2 SFDVKD. CDR3 in amino acids: CATSETGLNSPLHF. Written as DNA, the CDR3 is TGTGCCACCAGTGAGACAGGGCTTAATTCACCCCTCCACTTT.

V usage is TRBV5-1 and J usage is TRBJ2-5; no definite D call. Germline assignment: CDR1 SGHRS and CDR2 YFSETQ. The ends were cut back, 0 bases at V and 6 bases at J, with 12 bases in the middle. This CDR3 contains 14 residues. The CDR3 loop is CASSLDNLEKTQYF. The CDR3 DNA sequence: TGCGCCAGCAGCTTGGACAACCTAGAGAAGACCCAGTACTTC.

This chain uses TRBV28 with TRBJ1-1, with unresolved D. CDR1 is MDHEN, CDR2 SYDVKM, per germline. The CDR3 is 13 residues long. Trimming took off 3 bases at V and 11 bases at J, with 16 bases between the two ends. The CDR3 is CASSFQVPGWAFF. CDR3 bases: TGTGCCAGCAGTTTTCAGGTGCCGGGTTGGGCTTTCTTT.

The chain has TRBV30 and TRBJ2-1, with 9 bases matching TRBD2. This CDR3 is 18 amino acids long. Per the germline V gene, CDR1 is GTSNPN and CDR2 is SVGIG (reference sequence). J gave up 2 bases and V 0 bases, and 11 bases lay outside the gene matches. CDR3 nucleotide sequence: TGTGCCTGGAGTGTAATAGCGGGAGAGCCGGGCACCTACAATGAGCAGTTCTTC. Translated, it gives CAWSVIAGEPGTYNEQFF. Together with reference TRBV30 and TRBJ2-1, the CDR3 gives the full variable domain: SQTIHQWPATLVQPVGSPLSLECTVEGTSNPNLYWYRQAAGRGLQLLFYSVGIGQISSEVPQNLSASRPQDRQFILSSKKLLLSDSGFYLCAWSVIAGEPGTYNEQFFGPGTRLTVL.